This T cell receptor (beta chain) was sequenced during a study of T-cell reconstitution after alpha-beta-depleted transplantation in children. The TCRbeta library incorporated unique molecular identifiers. TCRdb redid the calling of the PCR reads with MiXCR, one entry per CDR3 protein. The table has about 24,000 distinct CDR3 sequences, 11% seen once. Many counts were recorded for this clonotype. The CDR3 sequence is 12 residues long. Germline V gene lookup returns CDR1 LNHDA and CDR2 SQIVND (reference sequence). V lost 3 bases and J lost 8; bases outside the gene matches: 0. This chain links TRBV19 with TRBJ2-1; 8 nucleotides line up with TRBD1. This material consisted of PBMCs from the stem cell graft donor, taken from the stem cell graft. This sequence originates from a human donor who donated a stem cell graft to a child with chronic granulomatous disease. Here the CDR3 reads CASSMTGDEQFF. CDR3 DNA sequence: TGTGCCAGTAGTATGACAGGGGATGAGCAGTTCTTC.